Below, one T cell receptor beta chain is given with its context. Its target is not known. From the approximately 110-subject validation cohort, which was separate from the roughly 700-subject first cohort, the donors were drawn. Some clones are missing from TCRdb's copy, which holds only in-frame ones; the method was immunoSEQ multiplex PCR. This table has about 260,000 clones, about 90% appearing once. This CDR3 region has 15 residues. Germline-derived CDR1 and CDR2 are MGHRA and YSYEKL. V was cut by 1 base and J by 3 bases, with 13 bases left in between. The sample originates from a study of cytomegalovirus exposure and HLA in healthy donors. Study summary: In a later analysis, the 120 or so validation repertoires were reported to have used the same platform as the roughly 730 first-cohort repertoires.

Overall study results and limits: Cytomegalovirus-associated status was assigned to some 160 TCR beta chains.

Sequenced sample: PBMCs. The gene calls are TRBV4-1 and TRBJ2-7; TRBD1 might be the D (5 bases). This TCR was sampled from a woman younger than 45 in good health and CMV-seronegative. The CDR3 DNA is TGCGCCAGCAGCCAAGTGGGGCGGAGTCTCTACGAGCAGTACTTC. It is translated as CASSQVGRSLYEQYF.